The 21 T cell receptor beta chains in this list originate from one sample, sequenced in a study of blood T cell repertoires in COVID-19. Sequencing used immunoSEQ multiplex PCR; TCRdb keeps in-frame clones, though not all of them. Of about 97,000 clones detected, around nine tenths appear once; the ten largest clones hold 1.7%. The sequencing sample was made of peripheral blood. The receptors come from a man aged 60-69 years with acute or convalescent COVID-19.

This chain connects TRBV5-1 to TRBJ1-2; D unresolved. V was cut by 0 bases and J by 2 bases, with 11 bases left in between. The CDR3 has 15 residues. From germline, CDR1 is SGHRS and CDR2 YFSETQ. DNA for the CDR3: TGCGCCAGCAGCTTGGGTTCTCCGGGGAACTATGGCTACACCTTC. Translating gives CASSLGSPGNYGYTF.

V is TRBV5-8 and J is TRBJ1-6; 7 positions match TRBD1. Germline-derived CDR1 and CDR2 are SGHTS and YDEGEE. This CDR3 is built from 20 residues. With 0 bases clipped from V and 0 bases from J, the junction kept 12 bases outside the gene matches. The DNA of the CDR3 is TGTGCCAGCAGCTTGGAAGCGGGTGGGACAGCTAGCTCCTATAATTCACCCCTCCACTTT. It encodes CASSLEAGGTASSYNSPLHF. Full variable domain (rest looked up from reference TRBV5-8 and TRBJ1-6): EAGVTQSPTHLIKTRGQQATLRCSPISGHTSVYWYQQALGLGLQFLLWYDEGEERNRGNFPPRFSGRQFPNYSSELNVNALELEDSALYLCASSLEAGGTASSYNSPLHFGNGTRLTVT.

The chain is built from TRBV19 and TRBJ1-1, with D possibly matching TRBD1 (5 bases). The germline CDR1 and CDR2 sequences are LNHDA and SQIVND (reference sequence). This CDR3 is 15 amino acids long. V was pared by 7 bases and J by 14 bases, with 29 bases between. The DNA for the CDR3 is TGTGCCAGTACCCCCCGGGGGGGGTTGCCCACGTTGGCGTTCTTT. It translates to CASTPRGGLPTLAFF.

This clone was observed a single time. The rearrangement joins TRBV27 to TRBJ2-3, with a possible D match to TRBD1 (6 bases). V was clipped by 7 bases and J by 0 bases, with 17 bases between them. In germline, CDR1 is MNHEY, CDR2 SMNVEV (reference sequence). The CDR3 spans 16 residues. This chain's CDR3 is CASTRVGTSSTDTQYF. The CDR3 DNA reads TGTGCCAGCACCCGTGTTGGGACATCTAGCACAGATACGCAGTATTTT.

The chain employs TRBV12-3 or TRBV12-4 and TRBJ1-1; the D is unclear. This CDR3 comprises 11 residues. Trimming took 3 bases from V and 6 from J, leaving 5 bases between them. The CDR3 spells CASSFLSEAFF. In nucleotides, the CDR3 is TGTGCCAGCAGTTTCTTGTCTGAAGCTTTCTTT.

The chain uses TRBV19 and TRBJ1-4; no definite D call. Germline V lookup: CDR1 LNHDA, CDR2 SQIVND (reference sequence). Trimming pared 5 bases from V and 3 bases from J, leaving 13 bases between. The CDR3 runs 15 residues. The CDR3 loop is CASSPRAEANEKLFF. CDR3 bases: TGTGCCAGTAGTCCCCGAGCCGAGGCTAATGAAAAACTGTTTTTT.

V usage is TRBV2 and J usage is TRBJ2-1, with a weak D call TRBD2 (6 bases). V was trimmed by 2 bases and J by 1 base, leaving 12 bases between them. Germline V gives CDR1 SNHLY, CDR2 FYNNEI. This CDR3 is built from 16 residues. The CDR3 DNA is TGTGCCAGCAGTGAAAGGGTCGGAGGGTCCTACAATGAGCAGTTCTTC. It encodes CASSERVGGSYNEQFF.

The rearrangement links TRBV24-1 to TRBJ1-2, with a weak D call TRBD1 (5 bases). This CDR3 is built from 13 residues. Germline CDR1 KGHDR, CDR2 SFDVKD. The V end lost 3 bases, the J end lost 5 bases, and 9 bases lay between the germline ends. CDR3 in DNA: TGTGCCACCAGTGATCACACAGGTTATGGCTACACCTTC. Translating it yields CATSDHTGYGYTF.

This chain uses TRBV3-1 (or the pseudogene TRBV3-2) with TRBJ1-1; 7 bases map to TRBD1. CDR3 length: 13 residues. V lost 2 bases to trimming and J lost 8 bases; unmatched junction nucleotides: 5. Germline V CDR1 and CDR2: LGHDT, YNNKEL (reference sequence). The CDR3 reads CASSQSAGGEAFF. The CDR3 DNA reads as TGTGCCAGCAGCCAAAGTGCAGGGGGGGAAGCTTTCTTT.

The chain is built from TRBV19 and TRBJ2-1, with TRBD1 matching over 7 bases. The CDR3 runs to 13 residues. Germline V lookup: CDR1 LNHDA, CDR2 SQIVND (reference sequence). Losses at the gene ends were 1 base for V and 8 bases for J; bases not matched to a gene: 2. CDR3 nucleotide sequence: TGTGCCAGTAGTATAGCCAGGGGGTATGAGCAGTTCTTC. Protein: CASSIARGYEQFF. The full variable domain, its missing parts supplied by reference TRBV19 and TRBJ2-1, is DGGITQSPKYLFRKEGQNVTLSCEQNLNHDAMYWYRQDPGQGLRLIYYSQIVNDFQKGDIAEGYSVSREKKESFPLTVTSAQKNPTAFYLCASSIARGYEQFFGPGTRLTVL.

This clone was seen a single time. The chain links TRBV7-9 to TRBJ1-3; D not resolved. Trimming removed 5 bases from V and 5 bases from J, with 16 bases in between. CDR3 length: 15 amino acids. Looked up from germline, CDR1 is SEHNR and CDR2 is FQNEAQ (reference sequence). The CDR3 DNA reads as TGTGCCAGCAGCCGGGAACCCTTTTCGAGAAACACCATATATTTT. Translating it yields CASSREPFSRNTIYF.

This chain connects TRBV5-6 to TRBJ1-2, with D perhaps matching TRBD1 (5 bases). Germline values: CDR1 SGHDT, CDR2 YYEEEE. The CDR3 totals 14 residues. Trimming removed 4 bases at V and 4 bases at J, with 14 bases between. CDR3 bases: TGTGCCAGCAGCATCGGACAACTTCCCTATGGCTACACCTTC. Amino acids: CASSIGQLPYGYTF.

This clone has more than one count but fewer than ten. V gene TRBV5-1 combines with J gene TRBJ1-3; D gene ambiguous. Trimming removed 0 bases from V and 0 bases from J, with 16 bases in between. The CDR3 contains 18 residues. CDR1 and CDR2 from the germline V gene are SGHRS and YFSETQ. In DNA form, the CDR3 reads TGCGCCAGCAGCTTGGGGGAGTCTCGCGGGTACTCTGGAAACACCATATATTTT. Protein sequence: CASSLGESRGYSGNTIYF.

This sequence joins TRBV14 and TRBJ2-1; no definite D call. V was pared by 0 bases and J by 0 bases, with 6 bases between. The CDR3 is 15 residues long. CDR1 SGHDN and CDR2 FVKESK come from the germline V gene. Here the CDR3 reads CASSQDRSSYNEQFF. CDR3 in DNA: TGTGCCAGCAGCCAAGATCGTAGCTCCTACAATGAGCAGTTCTTC.

The rearrangement joins TRBV27 to TRBJ1-6; D not certain. V dropped 2 bases and J dropped 0 bases, with 8 bases sitting between them. The CDR3 sequence is 16 residues long. Germline CDR1 reads MNHEY; CDR2 reads SMNVEV (reference sequence). The CDR3 nucleotides are TGTGCCAGCAGTTTAAACCGAGCCTCCTATAATTCACCCCTCCACTTT. Residues: CASSLNRASYNSPLHF.

This clone was detected only a few times. The J gene is TRBJ1-1, the V gene TRBV28, with unresolved D. Trimming pared 1 base from V and 5 bases from J, leaving 32 bases between. CDR3 length: 21 amino acids. Germline V gene sequence: CDR1 MDHEN, CDR2 SYDVKM. The CDR3 is CASSLFPPSSRLQRSGTEAFF. CDR3 bases: TGTGCCAGCAGTTTATTCCCCCCCTCCAGTCGTCTACAGAGAAGTGGTACTGAAGCTTTCTTT.

This chain connects TRBV5-4 to TRBJ1-1; the D is unclear. The germline V and J ends were trimmed by 2 bases and 1 base, with 6 bases remaining between them. CDR3 length: 13 residues. Germline CDR1 reads SGHNT; CDR2 reads YYREEE (reference sequence). The DNA for the CDR3 is TGTGCCAGCAGCTTTCAGGCGAACACTGAAGCTTTCTTT. This gives the protein CASSFQANTEAFF. Full variable domain (outside the CDR3, taken from reference TRBV5-4 and TRBJ1-1): ETGVTQSPTHLIKTRGQQVTLRCSSQSGHNTVSWYQQALGQGPQFIFQYYREEENGRGNFPPRFSGLQFPNYSSELNVNALELDDSALYLCASSFQANTEAFFGQGTRLTVV.

The CDR3 sequence is CASSLGRGHYEQYF. CDR3 in DNA: TGTGCCAGCAGCTTGGGCAGGGGCCATTACGAGCAGTACTTC. J is TRBJ2-7 and V is TRBV7-2; a possible D gene is TRBD1 (6 bases). V shed 3 bases and J shed 4 bases, with 13 bases lying between them. There are 14 residues in the CDR3. The germline V gene encodes CDR1 SGHTA and CDR2 FQGNSA. Full variable domain (rest looked up from reference TRBV7-2 and TRBJ2-7): GAGVSQSPSNKVTEKGKDVELRCDPISGHTALYWYRQSLGQGLEFLIYFQGNSAPDKSGLPSDRFSAERTGGSVSTLTIQRTQQEDSAVYLCASSLGRGHYEQYFGPGTRLTVT.

The rearrangement joins TRBV9 to TRBJ2-3; 9 bases line up with TRBD2. Germline V gene data show CDR1 as SGDLS and CDR2 as YYNGEE. After removal of 7 bases from V and 2 bases from J, the junction contained 5 bases not matched to a gene. This CDR3 has 14 residues. The CDR3 DNA is TGTGCCAGCCGAAGCGGGGGGCACACAGATACGCAGTATTTT. Residues: CASRSGGHTDTQYF.

The rearrangement links TRBV4-2 to TRBJ2-5, with 14 bases identical to TRBD2. Unmatched junction bases numbered 12, after V lost 1 base and J lost 2 bases. Germline-derived CDR1 and CDR2 are LGHNA and YNFKEQ. CDR3 length: 20 residues. CDR3 nucleotide sequence: TGTGCCAGCAGCCAAGGAAAGACTAGCGGGGGGGCTAAGGGGCAAGAGACCCAGTACTTC. This sequence encodes CASSQGKTSGGAKGQETQYF.

This chain connects TRBV28 to TRBJ1-2, with D unresolved. In germline, CDR1 is MDHEN, CDR2 SYDVKM. Trimming stripped 5 bases from V and 4 bases from J, with 11 bases between. CDR3 size: 13 residues. For the CDR3, the DNA is TGTGCCAGCAGTCCCGGGTCCAGCTATGGCTACACCTTC. It encodes CASSPGSSYGYTF.